Here is one TCR beta chain with its context. Its antigen remains unidentified. This sample is drawn from a study of cytomegalovirus exposure and HLA in healthy donors. Whole-study context: About 85 million unique TCRs from HLA-typed donors were held in an early release of data.

Study-wide results and limits: Cytomegalovirus association was listed for 150 to 200 TCR beta chains. A few of the chains that were CMV-associated were confirmed in vitro to be specific for CMV antigens.

The primer mix had 60 Vbeta and 13 Jbeta primers. Profiling relied on immunoSEQ multiplex PCR, and the TCRdb table lists in-frame clones only, not all of them. Of around 70,000 clones listed, 75% are singletons. The CDR3 consists of 14 residues. CDR1 SGHVS and CDR2 FNYEAQ come from the germline V gene. V lost 1 base to trimming and J lost 6 bases; unmatched junction nucleotides: 1. The chain employs TRBV7-6 and TRBJ2-3; TRBD1 matches at 10 bases. The sequenced sample was PBMCs. The TCR sequence derives from a man aged 65 to 79 in good health and CMV-seronegative. CDR3 coding DNA: TGTGCCAGCAGCTTAGGGACAGGGGGGGATACGCAGTATTTT. This gives the protein CASSLGTGGDTQYF.